A selection of T cell receptor beta chains follows, all from one sample in a study of shared clonotypes between healthy human individuals. Using immunoSEQ multiplex PCR, the repertoire was profiled, and TCRdb retains in-frame clones only, with some absent. The sample holds 2.5 million or so clones, approximately 92% seen once. Sequencing was performed on naive CD4+ T cells sorted from blood. These TCRs come from a man aged 18 to 29 in good health. The CDR3 runs from the conserved cysteine through the conserved F or W. Each record gives: J gene, V gene, D gene, clone size, CDR3 protein, CDR3 DNA. D genes are given only for firm matches. Only some rows state a clone size, as once, few, many or a class for expanded clones.

J: TRBJ2-1; V: TRBV27; D: -; size: -; CDR3: CASSLKDSYNEQFF; DNA: TGTGCCAGCAGTTTGAAGGACTCCTACAATGAGCAGTTCTTC
J: TRBJ1-5; V: TRBV4-1; D: TRBD1; size: -; CDR3: CASSQGDRDSNQPQHF; DNA: TGCGCCAGCAGCCAAGGGGACAGGGATAGCAATCAGCCCCAGCATTTT
J: TRBJ1-4; V: TRBV2; D: -; size: -; CDR3: CASREYEKLFF; DNA: TGTGCCAGCAGAGAGTACGAAAAACTGTTTTTT
J: TRBJ2-3; V: TRBV10-3; D: -; size: once; CDR3: CAIQQSLASTDTQYF; DNA: TGTGCCATCCAACAATCCCTAGCGAGCACAGATACGCAGTATTTT
J: TRBJ2-1; V: TRBV27; D: -; size: -; CDR3: CASGLGGHEQFF; DNA: TGTGCCAGTGGACTGGGGGGCCATGAGCAGTTCTTC
J: TRBJ1-6; V: TRBV6-5; D: TRBD1; size: few; CDR3: CASSYGTGNSPLHF; DNA: TGTGCCAGCAGTTACGGGACAGGGAATTCACCCCTCCACTTT
J: TRBJ1-1; V: TRBV2; D: -; size: -; CDR3: CASSVREAGEAFF; DNA: TGTGCCAGCAGTGTGAGAGAGGCCGGTGAAGCTTTCTTT
J: TRBJ1-1; V: TRBV10-3; D: -; size: few; CDR3: CAISPGFDTEAFF; DNA: TGTGCCATCAGTCCGGGATTTGACACTGAAGCTTTCTTT
J: TRBJ2-5; V: TRBV5-1; D: -; size: -; CDR3: CASSLEGSWETQYF; DNA: TGCGCCAGCAGCTTGGAGGGGTCTTGGGAGACCCAGTACTTC
J: TRBJ2-7; V: TRBV18; D: TRBD1; size: -; CDR3: CASSQGQGWYEQYF; DNA: TGTGCCAGCTCACAAGGACAGGGGTGGTACGAGCAGTACTTC